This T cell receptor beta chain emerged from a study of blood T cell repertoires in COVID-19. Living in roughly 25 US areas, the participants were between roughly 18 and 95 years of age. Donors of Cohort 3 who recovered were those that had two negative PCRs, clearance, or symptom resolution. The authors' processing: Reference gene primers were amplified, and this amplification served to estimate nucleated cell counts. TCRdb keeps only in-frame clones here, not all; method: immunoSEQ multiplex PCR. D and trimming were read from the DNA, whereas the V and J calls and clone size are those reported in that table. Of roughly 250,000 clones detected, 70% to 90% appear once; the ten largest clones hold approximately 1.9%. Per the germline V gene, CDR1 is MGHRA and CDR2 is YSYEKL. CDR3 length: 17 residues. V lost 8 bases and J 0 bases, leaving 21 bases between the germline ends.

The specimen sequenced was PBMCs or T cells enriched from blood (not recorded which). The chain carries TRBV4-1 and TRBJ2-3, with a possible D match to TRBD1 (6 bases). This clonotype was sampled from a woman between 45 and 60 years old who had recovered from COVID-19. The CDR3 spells CASLGLGAASSTDTQYF. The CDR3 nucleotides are TGCGCCAGCCTCGGTCTGGGGGCCGCTTCTAGCACAGATACGCAGTATTTT.